Included here is one T cell receptor (beta chain) sequence, with context. Its antigen remains unknown. The sample originates from a study of response to subunit inactivated influenza vaccine. J gave up 8 bases and V 2 bases, and 2 bases lay outside the gene matches. Germline V gene sequence: CDR1 DFQATT, CDR2 SNEGSKA (reference sequence). The CDR3 covers 14 residues. TCRdb re-called the RT-PCR reads with MiXCR, one entry per CDR3 protein. The sample holds roughly 650,000 distinct CDR3 sequences, 12% to 15% seen once. Study findings and constraints: That few new T cells are recruited by each seasonal influenza vaccination was the authors' suggestion.

V and J are TRBV20-1 and TRBJ2-1, with 14 bases matching TRBD2. The sequences come from PBMCs from blood, collected 14 to 15 days before vaccination. This TCR was sampled from a man aged 50 to 60 who received an inactivated influenza vaccine. In DNA, the CDR3 is TGCAGTGCTAGAAGACTAGCGGGAGGGGATGAGCAGTTCTTC. It specifies CSARRLAGGDEQFF.